This T cell receptor (beta chain) came from a study of blood T cell repertoires in COVID-19. About the study: Sites in the United States, Italy and Spain provided acute and convalescent COVID-19 samples.

Sequencing used immunoSEQ multiplex PCR; TCRdb keeps in-frame clones, though not all of them. The table shows 270,000 or so clones, with roughly 90% occurring only once. Germline lookup yields CDR1 SGHRS and CDR2 YFSETQ. Between the trimmed V and J ends, which lost 8 bases and 3 bases, there was a span of 22 bases. CDR3 length: 16 residues. This rearrangement joins TRBV5-1 to TRBJ2-3, with D uncertain. Sequencing was done on a sample of peripheral blood. The clonotype was recovered from a woman aged 30 to 39 with COVID-19, enrolled during active disease. The CDR3, as DNA: TGCGCCAGTAACCCTGGGCCTTCGCTCCCAACAGATACGCAGTATTTT. This sequence encodes CASNPGPSLPTDTQYF. Looking up the rest from reference TRBV5-1 and TRBJ2-3 gives the full variable domain: KAGVTQTPRYLIKTRGQQVTLSCSPISGHRSVSWYQQTPGQGLQFLFEYFSETQRNKGNFPGRFSGRQFSNSRSEMNVSTLELGDSALYLCASNPGPSLPTDTQYFGPGTRLTVL.